The 23 T cell receptor beta chains below come from one sample, sequenced in a study of T cell responses to AZD1222 COVID-19 vaccine. The protocol was immunoSEQ multiplex PCR, while the TCRdb copy is restricted to in-frame clones and leaves out a portion. This table has 150,000 to 200,000 clones, approximately 90% appearing once. The input for sequencing was peripheral blood, taken 28 days after the second dose of the MenACWY control vaccine. These TCRs come from an adult who received the MenACWY meningococcal vaccine as a control.

CDR3 sequence: CASSSVYEQYF. The CDR3 DNA is TGTGCCAGCAGCTCCGTTTACGAGCAGTACTTC. The chain couples TRBV3-1 (or the pseudogene TRBV3-2) to TRBJ2-7; unclear D gene. CDR1 LGHDT and CDR2 YNNKEL come from the germline V gene (reference sequence). With 5 bases removed from V and 4 bases from J, the gap between germline ends came to 6 bases. CDR3 length: 11 amino acids.

The V gene is TRBV10-3, the J gene TRBJ2-7; 11 bases agree with TRBD2. V was clipped by 9 bases and J by 2 bases; unmatched bases: 6. The CDR3 has 14 amino acids. Germline V gene sequence: CDR1 ENHRY, CDR2 SYGVKD. CDR3 protein: CAIRTSGPPYEQYF. The CDR3 DNA follows: TGTGCCATTAGGACTAGCGGGCCACCCTACGAGCAGTACTTC.

This clone was seen just once. The V call is TRBV6-5, the J call TRBJ2-7; no clear D. V was pared by 2 bases and J by 2 bases, with 7 bases between. This CDR3 is 13 amino acids long. CDR1 MNHEY and CDR2 SVGAGI come from the germline V gene. The CDR3 DNA reads TGTGCCAGCAGTTACGGTGTCCCCTACGAGCAGTACTTC. It codes for CASSYGVPYEQYF.

The chain is built from TRBV19 and TRBJ1-4; D gene unclear. The CDR3 has 13 residues. Looked up from germline, CDR1 is LNHDA and CDR2 is SQIVND (reference sequence). V was shortened by 3 bases and J by 8 bases, with 10 bases between the two germline ends. This chain's CDR3 is CASSIPRREKLFF. The CDR3 DNA follows: TGTGCCAGTAGTATTCCGAGGAGGGAAAAACTGTTTTTT.

This clone appeared a few times. This rearrangement joins TRBV15 to TRBJ1-5; D is uncertain. CDR1 and CDR2 from the germline V gene are LNHNV and YYDKDF (reference sequence). Trimming took off 2 bases at V and 6 bases at J, with 14 bases between the two ends. The CDR3 loop spans 15 amino acids. The CDR3 DNA reads TGTGCCACCAGCAGAATATCAACCGGGGTTCAGCCCCAGCATTTT. This translates into CATSRISTGVQPQHF.

The chain combines TRBV4-2 with TRBJ2-7; D is undetermined. Germline V gene sequence: CDR1 LGHNA, CDR2 YNFKEQ. The CDR3 extends over 16 amino acids. V was cut by 4 bases and J by 2 bases, with 18 bases left in between. Here the CDR3 reads CASSPNHDRVPYEQYF. The CDR3, as DNA: TGTGCCAGCAGCCCTAACCACGACCGAGTCCCCTACGAGCAGTACTTC.

In DNA form, the CDR3 reads TGTGCCAGCAGCTTGTTCGAGGGGGACTGGACTGAAGCTTTCTTT. Amino acid sequence: CASSLFEGDWTEAFF. This chain links TRBV5-4 with TRBJ1-1; perhaps TRBD1 as D (6 bases). V lost 1 base to trimming and J lost 5 bases, with 15 bases between them. From germline, CDR1 is SGHNT and CDR2 YYREEE (reference sequence). The length of the CDR3 is 15 residues.

The DNA for the CDR3 is TGTGCCATCGGGACTAGCACGGGGCCCCAGTTCTTC. Protein: CAIGTSTGPQFF. V and J are TRBV10-3 and TRBJ2-1; 9 positions match TRBD2. Germline values: CDR1 ENHRY, CDR2 SYGVKD. There are 12 residues in the CDR3. Unmatched junction bases numbered 9, after V lost 8 bases and J lost 13 bases.

The chain joins TRBV5-1 to TRBJ1-2; D unresolved. Trimming removed 4 bases from V and 4 bases from J, with 14 bases in between. The CDR3 totals 14 residues. Per the germline V gene, CDR1 is SGHRS and CDR2 is YFSETQ. CDR3 DNA sequence: TGCGCCAGCAGCCGTACAGCGGGTGCCTATGGCTACACCTTC. It specifies CASSRTAGAYGYTF. Based on the CDR3 plus reference TRBV5-1 and TRBJ1-2, the full variable domain is KAGVTQTPRYLIKTRGQQVTLSCSPISGHRSVSWYQQTPGQGLQFLFEYFSETQRNKGNFPGRFSGRQFSNSRSEMNVSTLELGDSALYLCASSRTAGAYGYTFGSGTRLTVV.

Written as DNA, the CDR3 is TGCGCCAGCAGCCCCCCCAACGCAGGTTTCAACTATGGCTACACCTTC. It encodes CASSPPNAGFNYGYTF. This chain uses TRBV5-1 with TRBJ1-2; D remains unclear. The V gene lost 4 bases and the J gene lost 2 bases, with 18 bases spanning the gap. This CDR3 comprises 16 residues. Germline loops: CDR1 SGHRS, CDR2 YFSETQ.

This clone was seen only a few times. The chain joins TRBV3-1 (or the pseudogene TRBV3-2) to TRBJ1-1; weak D call: TRBD1 (5 bases). Germline CDR1 is LGHDT and CDR2 is YNNKEL (reference sequence). V lost 4 bases and J lost 1, with 16 bases in between. The CDR3 consists of 16 residues. In DNA, the CDR3 is TGTGCCAGCAGCCCTTCAGGGATCAAACCGAACACTGAAGCTTTCTTT. Amino acid sequence: CASSPSGIKPNTEAFF.

The chain employs TRBV19 and TRBJ1-3; no definite D call. Germline V lookup: CDR1 LNHDA, CDR2 SQIVND (reference sequence). The CDR3 contains 17 residues. V lost 3 bases and J lost 0, with 15 bases in between. The DNA for the CDR3 is TGTGCCAGTAGTATGTTGGAAGGGTTGGGCTCTGGAAACACCATATATTTT. This encodes CASSMLEGLGSGNTIYF.

The chain has TRBV28 and TRBJ2-7, with TRBD1 as a possible D gene (5 bases). The ends were cut back, 5 bases at V and 2 bases at J, with 10 bases in the middle. The CDR3 extends over 13 amino acids. CDR1 and CDR2 (germline): MDHEN, SYDVKM. The CDR3 DNA follows: TGTGCCAGCAGTACCAGGGTAGCCTACGAGCAGTACTTC. Residues: CASSTRVAYEQYF.

V usage is TRBV19 and J usage is TRBJ2-1, with D maybe TRBD1 (5 bases). Germline-derived CDR1 and CDR2 are LNHDA and SQIVND (reference sequence). This CDR3 region has 17 residues. The V and J ends lost 5 bases and 0 bases respectively, with 17 bases between them. The CDR3 DNA reads as TGTGCCAGTAGTGGAATCTTGACAGAGAGCTCCTACAATGAGCAGTTCTTC. Its protein is CASSGILTESSYNEQFF.

This clone was seen once. The chain combines TRBV11-1 with TRBJ1-1; tentatively, D is TRBD1 (5 bases). The CDR3 runs 12 residues. V was cut by 5 bases and J by 6 bases, with 10 bases left in between. Germline loops: CDR1 SGHAT, CDR2 FQDESV (reference sequence). The CDR3 nucleotides read TGTGCCAGCAGCGCCCGGGACCCTGAAGCTTTCTTT. It translates to CASSARDPEAFF.

V is TRBV6-5 and J is TRBJ2-2; a weak D match, TRBD1 (6 bases). The germline CDR1 and CDR2 sequences are MNHEY and SVGAGI. The CDR3 sequence is 13 residues long. Trimming stripped 11 bases from V and 0 bases from J, with 10 bases between. The DNA for the CDR3 is TGTGCCTCCAGGGGCACGAACACCGGGGAGCTGTTTTTT. Amino acids: CASRGTNTGELFF.

This chain connects TRBV7-2 to TRBJ2-2; D remains unclear. Germline loops: CDR1 SGHTA, CDR2 FQGNSA. Trimming cost V 0 bases and J 2 bases, with 7 bases left between them. The CDR3 runs 15 residues. The CDR3 protein is CASSLALVNTGELFF. CDR3 nucleotides: TGTGCCAGCAGCTTAGCTCTAGTTAACACCGGGGAGCTGTTTTTT.

The chain recombines TRBV7-2 with TRBJ1-1; 9 bases are a match to TRBD1. The V segment lost 7 bases and the J segment 2 bases; nucleotides outside the gene matches: 11. Germline V gives CDR1 SGHTA, CDR2 FQGNSA. There are 16 residues in the CDR3. CDR3 loop: CASNIDRGATNTEAFF. As DNA, the CDR3 is TGTGCCAGCAACATTGACAGGGGGGCAACAAACACTGAAGCTTTCTTT.

V is TRBV3-1 (or the pseudogene TRBV3-2) and J is TRBJ1-1; a weak D match, TRBD1 (6 bases). The CDR3 spans 15 residues. V lost 1 base and J lost 4, with 13 bases in between. The germline V gene has CDR1 LGHDT and CDR2 YNNKEL (reference sequence). CDR3 DNA: TGTGCCAGCAGCCAAGCGCTCCCCAGGGGCACTGAAGCTTTCTTT. Amino acids: CASSQALPRGTEAFF.

This sequence joins TRBV9 and TRBJ1-5; D is possibly TRBD1 (5 bases). The V gene lost 0 bases and the J gene lost 10 bases, with 14 bases spanning the gap. This CDR3 is built from 14 residues. Germline V CDR1 and CDR2: SGDLS, YYNGEE. DNA for the CDR3: TGTGCCAGCAGCGTAGGGGACGGACTAGATCCCCAGCATTTT. It translates to CASSVGDGLDPQHF.

The chain combines TRBV19 with TRBJ1-1; tentative D call: TRBD1 (5 bases). CDR3 size: 13 residues. Germline lookup yields CDR1 LNHDA and CDR2 SQIVND (reference sequence). Trimming pared 6 bases from V and 3 bases from J, leaving 11 bases between. CDR3 loop: CASSSTRDTEAFF. CDR3 in DNA: TGTGCCAGTAGCTCCACCAGGGACACTGAAGCTTTCTTT.

The chain has TRBV7-9 and TRBJ2-7, with D tentatively TRBD1 (6 bases). CDR1 and CDR2 (germline): SEHNR, FQNEAQ (reference sequence). V dropped 3 bases and J dropped 6 bases, with 18 bases sitting between them. This CDR3 contains 15 residues. CDR3 DNA sequence: TGTGCCAGCAGCTTCGATTCAGGGGCTTCGGGCGAGCAGTACTTC. This gives the protein CASSFDSGASGEQYF.

The rearrangement joins TRBV6-5 to TRBJ1-3, with D unclear. CDR3 size: 15 residues. The germline V and J ends were trimmed by 0 bases and 0 bases, with 6 bases remaining between them. Germline V gene data show CDR1 as MNHEY and CDR2 as SVGAGI. The CDR3 protein is CASSYSHISGNTIYF. As DNA, the CDR3 is TGTGCCAGCAGTTACTCTCATATCTCTGGAAACACCATATATTTT.